This TCR beta chain originates from a study of post-analysis software for immune sequencing data. Broader study findings: TRBV segments more frequent in patients than in controls numbered five and included TRBV5-6, TRBV5-1 and TRBV20-1.

There are a few counts of this clonotype. What it binds is unknown. The germline CDR1 and CDR2 sequences are SGHTA and FQGNSA. The CDR3 has 15 residues. V lost 5 bases, J lost 7 bases, and 19 bases lay in between. Built from TCR beta cDNA, the libraries had unique molecular identifiers in them. Each CDR3 protein gets one entry after TCRdb re-called the PCR reads with MiXCR. The table has hundreds of thousands of distinct CDR3 sequences, roughly 29% seen once. This sequence originates from a girl under 18 with multiple sclerosis. The material sequenced was blood. The rearrangement uses TRBV7-2 and TRBJ2-3; no clear D. This CDR3 is CASSAPLPGSNTQYF. Written as DNA, the CDR3 is TGTGCCAGCAGCGCCCCCCTACCGGGTTCCAATACGCAGTATTTT.